This T cell receptor (beta chain) was recorded in a study of CD8+ T cells in alopecia areata (dated by TCRdb to 2017 to 2018). At the level of the whole study: The treated patients, all with moderate-to-severe alopecia areata, were enrolled in an open-label pilot trial of oral tofacitinib given at 5 to 10 mg twice daily. Scalp clonality was compared among normal scalp (n=4), patchy alopecia areata scalp (n=8), and alopecia totalis/universalis scalp (n=8). For the treated patients, the SALT score, which quantifies what percentage of scalp surface area is affected, served as the measure of disease severity. RNA came from the PAXgene miRNA kit for fixed scalp, the miRNeasy kit for PBMCs, and the RNeasy kit for mouse skin. On the human side, TCRbeta sequencing was run on scalp tissue and on sorted CD4+ and CD8+ peripheral blood T cells from healthy controls and from alopecia areata patients with either patchy or totalis/universalis disease. In both human patients and the C3H/HeJ mouse model, the study applied high-throughput TCRbeta sequencing to look at T cell clonal expansion in alopecia areata. TCRbeta CDR3 regions were amplified by immunoSEQ multiplex PCR using 35 Vbeta forward and 13 Jbeta reverse primers. Tofacitinib was administered for 6 to 18 months, and 6 months of follow-up off drug were then conducted to assess delayed response and recurrence. Patients on tofacitinib were biopsied at baseline and after 4 and 24 weeks of treatment, and several of the patients also had a later scalp biopsy.

General conclusions and limits of the study: During tofacitinib treatment, many expanded lesional clones stuck around in both scalp and blood, and this persistence may partly explain why relapse happens after treatment is stopped. Unlike mouse skin, which is dominated by gammadelta T cells, normal human skin has resident alphabeta T cells that are also sequenced, and this complicates analysis of the scalp TCR repertoire. Tofacitinib significantly lowered scalp clonality and the number of expanded CD8+ clones among the top 100 scalp clones. Higher clonality and more expanded CD8+ clones were observed in lesional scalp than in normal scalp, particularly in alopecia totalis/universalis, a finding suggestive of antigenic drive. TCR sequences shared between patients were less clear than in mice, possibly partly because of HLA diversity in the patient population. The treated cohort was small, with a single nonresponder, so links between baseline CD8+ expansion and response need larger studies.

This clone appeared a few times. The antigen it binds to is not known. No base quality values were provided; no much bigger clone lies one nucleotide off. From cysteine to phenylalanine, the CDR3 is 14 amino acids long. Only CDR3 DNA remains: 42 bases, in frame from the first base. Via the germline V gene (reference sequence), CDR1 is SEHNR and CDR2 FQNEAQ. Trimming takes 5 bases off V and 1 base off J; junction bases not matched to a gene: 0. Library preparation was by the immunoSEQ multiplex PCR assay. To provide template for TCR sequencing, every sample had RNA extracted and reverse transcribed into cDNA. SuperScript III was used for first-strand cDNA synthesis, primed with a 2:1 mix of oligo-dT and random hexamers. A synthetic immune receptor repertoire was used to assess amplification bias, and residual bias was removed computationally. In the paper's pipeline: After raw reads were preprocessed to remove errors, the CDR3 was defined following IMGT conventions as running from the conserved cysteine to phenylalanine. Clonality was calculated as 1 minus Shannon entropy normalized by log2 of the number of productive unique TCRs. Whether each scalp clone was CD4 or CD8 was inferred by checking scalp TCRbeta sequences against the CD4 and CD8 repertoires from sorted blood. TCRdb retrieved this table from immuneACCESS and kept in-frame rearrangements only. Not all clones are present; in checked studies, unresolved V genes account for under half, and no reason is known for the remainder. V and J calls and clone size are copied from that table; D and trimming were computed from the DNA. The sample records 150,000 or so clones, 55% to 75% of which are singletons. 0.91% of the sample lies in the top ten.

What the time point label conveys for this sample: around 4 weeks on oral tofacitinib. Read against the paper, the sample's treatment or condition label means: oral pan-JAK inhibitor, 5-10 mg twice daily. Peripheral blood and lesional scalp punch biopsies were obtained from patients with alopecia areata. PBMCs were isolated by density centrifugation and stained for CD3, CD4 and CD8, after which CD4+ and CD8+ T cells were sorted on a FACSAria. The source was CD4+ T cells sorted from blood, collected at week 4, from a patient treated with tofacitinib. This clonotype was sampled from a human donor with alopecia areata. The V gene is TRBV7-9 and the J gene is TRBJ1-4, with 8 bases in between that match TRBD1. CDR3 region: CASSDRGTNEKLFF. In nucleotide form, the sequence is TGTGCCAGCAGCGACAGGGGAACTAATGAAAAACTGTTTTTT.